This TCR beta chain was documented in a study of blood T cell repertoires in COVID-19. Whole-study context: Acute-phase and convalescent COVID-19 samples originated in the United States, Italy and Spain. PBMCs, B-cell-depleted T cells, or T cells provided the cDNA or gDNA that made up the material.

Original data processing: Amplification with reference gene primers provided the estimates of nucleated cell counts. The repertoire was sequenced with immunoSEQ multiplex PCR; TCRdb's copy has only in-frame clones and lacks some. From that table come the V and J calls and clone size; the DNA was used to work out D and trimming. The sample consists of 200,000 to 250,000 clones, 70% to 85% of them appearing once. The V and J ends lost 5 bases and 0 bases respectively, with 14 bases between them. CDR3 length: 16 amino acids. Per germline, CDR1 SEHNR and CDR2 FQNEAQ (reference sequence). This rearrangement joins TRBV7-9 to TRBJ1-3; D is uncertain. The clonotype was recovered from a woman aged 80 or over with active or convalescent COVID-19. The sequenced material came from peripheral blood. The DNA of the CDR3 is TGTGCCAGCAGCCCAAACAGCCCCTTCTCTGGAAACACCATATATTTT. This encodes CASSPNSPFSGNTIYF.